This entry concerns a single TCR beta chain. The CDR3 runs to 12 residues. Germline V CDR1 and CDR2: DFQATT, SNEGSKA (reference sequence). V shed 3 bases and J 4 bases; nucleotides not matched to a gene: 1. These data are taken from a study of blood T cell repertoires in COVID-19. Data came from immunoSEQ multiplex PCR; TCRdb stores just in-frame clones and leaves some out. The table records about 270,000 clones, around 82% of them present only once. The origin of this receptor is a woman aged 50 to 60 who had recovered from COVID-19. The sample consisted of peripheral blood. This chain uses TRBV20-1 with TRBJ2-5, with 8 nucleotides matching TRBD2. The CDR3 sequence: CSASTSGETQYF. The CDR3 DNA reads as TGCAGTGCTAGTACTAGCGGAGAGACCCAGTACTTC.